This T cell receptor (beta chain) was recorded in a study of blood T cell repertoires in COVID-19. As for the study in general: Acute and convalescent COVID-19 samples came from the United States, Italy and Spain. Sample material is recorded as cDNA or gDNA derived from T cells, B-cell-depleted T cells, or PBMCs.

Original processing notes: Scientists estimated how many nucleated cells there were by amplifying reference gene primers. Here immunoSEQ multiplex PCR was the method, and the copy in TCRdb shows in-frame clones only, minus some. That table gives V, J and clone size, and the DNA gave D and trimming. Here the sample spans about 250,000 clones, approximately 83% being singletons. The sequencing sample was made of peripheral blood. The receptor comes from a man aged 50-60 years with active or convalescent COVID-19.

CDR3 loop: CASSYGRMNTEAFF. The CDR3 DNA reads TGTGCCAGCAGTTACGGCCGTATGAACACTGAAGCTTTCTTT. The V call is TRBV6-5, the J call TRBJ1-1; D ambiguous. The CDR3 is 14 amino acids. The germline gives CDR1 MNHEY, CDR2 SVGAGI. V was clipped by 2 bases and J by 0 bases, with 7 bases between them.